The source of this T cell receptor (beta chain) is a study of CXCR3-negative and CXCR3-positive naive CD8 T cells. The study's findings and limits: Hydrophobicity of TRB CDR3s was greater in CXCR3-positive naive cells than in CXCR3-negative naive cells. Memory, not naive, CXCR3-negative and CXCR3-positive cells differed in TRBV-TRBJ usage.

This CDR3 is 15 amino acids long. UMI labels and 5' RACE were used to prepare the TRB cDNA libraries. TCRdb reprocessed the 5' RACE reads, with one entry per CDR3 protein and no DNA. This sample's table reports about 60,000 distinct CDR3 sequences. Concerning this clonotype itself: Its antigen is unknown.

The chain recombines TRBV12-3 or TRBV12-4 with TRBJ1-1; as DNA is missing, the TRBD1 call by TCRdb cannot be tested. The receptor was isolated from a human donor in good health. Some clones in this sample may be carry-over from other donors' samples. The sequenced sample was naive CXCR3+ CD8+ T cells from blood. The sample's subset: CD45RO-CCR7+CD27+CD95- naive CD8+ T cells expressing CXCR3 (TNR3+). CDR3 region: CASREQGAEDTEAFF.